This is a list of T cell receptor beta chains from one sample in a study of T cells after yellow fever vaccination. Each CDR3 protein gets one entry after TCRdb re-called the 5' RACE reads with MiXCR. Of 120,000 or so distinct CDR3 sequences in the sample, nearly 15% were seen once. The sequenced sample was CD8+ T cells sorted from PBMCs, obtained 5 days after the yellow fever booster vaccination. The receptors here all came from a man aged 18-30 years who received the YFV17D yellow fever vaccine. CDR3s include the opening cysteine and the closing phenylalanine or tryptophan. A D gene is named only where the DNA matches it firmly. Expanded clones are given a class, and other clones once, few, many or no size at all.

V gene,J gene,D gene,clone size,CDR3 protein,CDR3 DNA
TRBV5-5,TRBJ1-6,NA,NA,CASSLWPLSSYNSPLHF,TGTGCCAGCAGCTTGTGGCCGCTAAGCTCCTATAATTCACCCCTCCACTTT
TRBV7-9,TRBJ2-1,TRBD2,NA,CASSEVGGIYNEQFF,TGTGCCAGCAGCGAAGTGGGAGGGATCTACAATGAGCAGTTCTTC
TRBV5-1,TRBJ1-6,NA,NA,CASRSDRDARPGNSPLHF,TGCGCCAGCAGATCCGACCGGGACGCAAGGCCGGGTAATTCACCCCTCCACTTT
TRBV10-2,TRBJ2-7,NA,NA,CASSESGGLEQYF,TGCGCCAGCAGTGAGTCCGGCGGGCTCGAGCAGTACTTC
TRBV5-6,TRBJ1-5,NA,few,CASSLGGLGNQPQHF,TGTGCCAGCAGCTTGGGGGGGTTAGGCAATCAGCCCCAGCATTTT
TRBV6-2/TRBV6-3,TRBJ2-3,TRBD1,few,CASSHWETGGIFEADTQYF,TGTGCCAGCAGTCACTGGGAGACAGGGGGTATTTTTGAGGCAGATACGCAGTATTTT
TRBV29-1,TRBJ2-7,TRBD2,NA,CSVVGLAGTSYEQYF,TGCAGCGTTGTAGGCCTAGCGGGGACCTCCTACGAGCAGTACTTC
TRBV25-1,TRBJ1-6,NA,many,CASSDLTGGRINSPLHF,TGTGCCAGCAGTGATTTGACCGGGGGACGGATTAATTCACCCCTCCACTTT
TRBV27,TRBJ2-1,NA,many,CASSLVLANEQFF,TGTGCCAGCAGTTTAGTACTAGCCAATGAGCAGTTCTTC
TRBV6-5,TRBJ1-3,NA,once,CASSSPQGTPGNTIYF,TGTGCCAGCAGTTCTCCCCAGGGGACGCCTGGAAACACCATATATTTT
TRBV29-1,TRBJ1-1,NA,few,CSVETGPYTEAFF,TGCAGCGTTGAAACAGGGCCTTACACTGAAGCTTTCTTT
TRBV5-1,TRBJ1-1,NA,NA,CASSPAWGAGSTEAFF,TGCGCCAGCAGCCCGGCTTGGGGGGCCGGGTCCACTGAAGCTTTCTTT
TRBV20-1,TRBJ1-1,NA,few,CSANPTGLKFMNTEAFF,TGCAGTGCTAACCCAACAGGGCTAAAGTTCATGAACACTGAAGCTTTCTTT
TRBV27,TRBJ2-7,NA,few,CASSLSLGHLEQYF,TGTGCCAGCAGTTTATCTCTGGGGCACCTCGAGCAGTACTTC
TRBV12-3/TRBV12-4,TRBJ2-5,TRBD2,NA,CASSRASGFQETQYF,TGTGCCAGCAGTAGGGCTAGCGGGTTCCAAGAGACCCAGTACTTC
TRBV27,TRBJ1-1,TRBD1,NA,CASSSGGPEAFF,TGTGCCAGCAGTTCAGGGGGCCCTGAAGCTTTCTTT
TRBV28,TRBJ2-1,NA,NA,CASRVGHEQFF,TGTGCCAGCCGTGTCGGCCATGAGCAGTTCTTC
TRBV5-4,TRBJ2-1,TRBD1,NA,CASSGQGNEQFF,TGTGCCAGCAGCGGACAGGGGAATGAGCAGTTCTTC
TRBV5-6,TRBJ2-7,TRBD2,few,CASSLGGGPSYEQYF,TGTGCCAGCAGCTTAGGCGGGGGGCCCTCCTACGAGCAGTACTTC
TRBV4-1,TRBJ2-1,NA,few,CASRQLNDPNEQFF,TGCGCCAGCCGACAGCTCAACGACCCCAATGAGCAGTTCTTC
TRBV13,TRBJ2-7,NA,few,CASSPDGLISDEQYF,TGTGCCAGCAGCCCAGACGGACTAATCTCCGACGAGCAGTACTTC
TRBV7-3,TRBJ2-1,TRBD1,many,CASSPLYRGPWYNEQFF,TGTGCCAGCAGCCCCCTTTACAGGGGGCCCTGGTACAATGAGCAGTTCTTC
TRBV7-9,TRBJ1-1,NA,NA,CASSSPTNRDTEAFF,TGTGCCAGCAGCTCTCCGACGAATCGGGACACTGAAGCTTTCTTT
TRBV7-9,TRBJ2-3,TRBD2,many,CASSLPTSDPPYTQYF,TGTGCCAGCAGCTTACCGACTAGCGATCCACCCTATACGCAGTATTTT
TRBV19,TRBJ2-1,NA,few,CASGNLGLPKFF,TGTGCCAGTGGAAACTTGGGACTCCCGAAGTTCTTC
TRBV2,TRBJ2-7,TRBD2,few,CASSESAGLYEYEQYF,TGTGCCAGCAGTGAGTCTGCGGGACTATATGAATACGAGCAGTACTTC